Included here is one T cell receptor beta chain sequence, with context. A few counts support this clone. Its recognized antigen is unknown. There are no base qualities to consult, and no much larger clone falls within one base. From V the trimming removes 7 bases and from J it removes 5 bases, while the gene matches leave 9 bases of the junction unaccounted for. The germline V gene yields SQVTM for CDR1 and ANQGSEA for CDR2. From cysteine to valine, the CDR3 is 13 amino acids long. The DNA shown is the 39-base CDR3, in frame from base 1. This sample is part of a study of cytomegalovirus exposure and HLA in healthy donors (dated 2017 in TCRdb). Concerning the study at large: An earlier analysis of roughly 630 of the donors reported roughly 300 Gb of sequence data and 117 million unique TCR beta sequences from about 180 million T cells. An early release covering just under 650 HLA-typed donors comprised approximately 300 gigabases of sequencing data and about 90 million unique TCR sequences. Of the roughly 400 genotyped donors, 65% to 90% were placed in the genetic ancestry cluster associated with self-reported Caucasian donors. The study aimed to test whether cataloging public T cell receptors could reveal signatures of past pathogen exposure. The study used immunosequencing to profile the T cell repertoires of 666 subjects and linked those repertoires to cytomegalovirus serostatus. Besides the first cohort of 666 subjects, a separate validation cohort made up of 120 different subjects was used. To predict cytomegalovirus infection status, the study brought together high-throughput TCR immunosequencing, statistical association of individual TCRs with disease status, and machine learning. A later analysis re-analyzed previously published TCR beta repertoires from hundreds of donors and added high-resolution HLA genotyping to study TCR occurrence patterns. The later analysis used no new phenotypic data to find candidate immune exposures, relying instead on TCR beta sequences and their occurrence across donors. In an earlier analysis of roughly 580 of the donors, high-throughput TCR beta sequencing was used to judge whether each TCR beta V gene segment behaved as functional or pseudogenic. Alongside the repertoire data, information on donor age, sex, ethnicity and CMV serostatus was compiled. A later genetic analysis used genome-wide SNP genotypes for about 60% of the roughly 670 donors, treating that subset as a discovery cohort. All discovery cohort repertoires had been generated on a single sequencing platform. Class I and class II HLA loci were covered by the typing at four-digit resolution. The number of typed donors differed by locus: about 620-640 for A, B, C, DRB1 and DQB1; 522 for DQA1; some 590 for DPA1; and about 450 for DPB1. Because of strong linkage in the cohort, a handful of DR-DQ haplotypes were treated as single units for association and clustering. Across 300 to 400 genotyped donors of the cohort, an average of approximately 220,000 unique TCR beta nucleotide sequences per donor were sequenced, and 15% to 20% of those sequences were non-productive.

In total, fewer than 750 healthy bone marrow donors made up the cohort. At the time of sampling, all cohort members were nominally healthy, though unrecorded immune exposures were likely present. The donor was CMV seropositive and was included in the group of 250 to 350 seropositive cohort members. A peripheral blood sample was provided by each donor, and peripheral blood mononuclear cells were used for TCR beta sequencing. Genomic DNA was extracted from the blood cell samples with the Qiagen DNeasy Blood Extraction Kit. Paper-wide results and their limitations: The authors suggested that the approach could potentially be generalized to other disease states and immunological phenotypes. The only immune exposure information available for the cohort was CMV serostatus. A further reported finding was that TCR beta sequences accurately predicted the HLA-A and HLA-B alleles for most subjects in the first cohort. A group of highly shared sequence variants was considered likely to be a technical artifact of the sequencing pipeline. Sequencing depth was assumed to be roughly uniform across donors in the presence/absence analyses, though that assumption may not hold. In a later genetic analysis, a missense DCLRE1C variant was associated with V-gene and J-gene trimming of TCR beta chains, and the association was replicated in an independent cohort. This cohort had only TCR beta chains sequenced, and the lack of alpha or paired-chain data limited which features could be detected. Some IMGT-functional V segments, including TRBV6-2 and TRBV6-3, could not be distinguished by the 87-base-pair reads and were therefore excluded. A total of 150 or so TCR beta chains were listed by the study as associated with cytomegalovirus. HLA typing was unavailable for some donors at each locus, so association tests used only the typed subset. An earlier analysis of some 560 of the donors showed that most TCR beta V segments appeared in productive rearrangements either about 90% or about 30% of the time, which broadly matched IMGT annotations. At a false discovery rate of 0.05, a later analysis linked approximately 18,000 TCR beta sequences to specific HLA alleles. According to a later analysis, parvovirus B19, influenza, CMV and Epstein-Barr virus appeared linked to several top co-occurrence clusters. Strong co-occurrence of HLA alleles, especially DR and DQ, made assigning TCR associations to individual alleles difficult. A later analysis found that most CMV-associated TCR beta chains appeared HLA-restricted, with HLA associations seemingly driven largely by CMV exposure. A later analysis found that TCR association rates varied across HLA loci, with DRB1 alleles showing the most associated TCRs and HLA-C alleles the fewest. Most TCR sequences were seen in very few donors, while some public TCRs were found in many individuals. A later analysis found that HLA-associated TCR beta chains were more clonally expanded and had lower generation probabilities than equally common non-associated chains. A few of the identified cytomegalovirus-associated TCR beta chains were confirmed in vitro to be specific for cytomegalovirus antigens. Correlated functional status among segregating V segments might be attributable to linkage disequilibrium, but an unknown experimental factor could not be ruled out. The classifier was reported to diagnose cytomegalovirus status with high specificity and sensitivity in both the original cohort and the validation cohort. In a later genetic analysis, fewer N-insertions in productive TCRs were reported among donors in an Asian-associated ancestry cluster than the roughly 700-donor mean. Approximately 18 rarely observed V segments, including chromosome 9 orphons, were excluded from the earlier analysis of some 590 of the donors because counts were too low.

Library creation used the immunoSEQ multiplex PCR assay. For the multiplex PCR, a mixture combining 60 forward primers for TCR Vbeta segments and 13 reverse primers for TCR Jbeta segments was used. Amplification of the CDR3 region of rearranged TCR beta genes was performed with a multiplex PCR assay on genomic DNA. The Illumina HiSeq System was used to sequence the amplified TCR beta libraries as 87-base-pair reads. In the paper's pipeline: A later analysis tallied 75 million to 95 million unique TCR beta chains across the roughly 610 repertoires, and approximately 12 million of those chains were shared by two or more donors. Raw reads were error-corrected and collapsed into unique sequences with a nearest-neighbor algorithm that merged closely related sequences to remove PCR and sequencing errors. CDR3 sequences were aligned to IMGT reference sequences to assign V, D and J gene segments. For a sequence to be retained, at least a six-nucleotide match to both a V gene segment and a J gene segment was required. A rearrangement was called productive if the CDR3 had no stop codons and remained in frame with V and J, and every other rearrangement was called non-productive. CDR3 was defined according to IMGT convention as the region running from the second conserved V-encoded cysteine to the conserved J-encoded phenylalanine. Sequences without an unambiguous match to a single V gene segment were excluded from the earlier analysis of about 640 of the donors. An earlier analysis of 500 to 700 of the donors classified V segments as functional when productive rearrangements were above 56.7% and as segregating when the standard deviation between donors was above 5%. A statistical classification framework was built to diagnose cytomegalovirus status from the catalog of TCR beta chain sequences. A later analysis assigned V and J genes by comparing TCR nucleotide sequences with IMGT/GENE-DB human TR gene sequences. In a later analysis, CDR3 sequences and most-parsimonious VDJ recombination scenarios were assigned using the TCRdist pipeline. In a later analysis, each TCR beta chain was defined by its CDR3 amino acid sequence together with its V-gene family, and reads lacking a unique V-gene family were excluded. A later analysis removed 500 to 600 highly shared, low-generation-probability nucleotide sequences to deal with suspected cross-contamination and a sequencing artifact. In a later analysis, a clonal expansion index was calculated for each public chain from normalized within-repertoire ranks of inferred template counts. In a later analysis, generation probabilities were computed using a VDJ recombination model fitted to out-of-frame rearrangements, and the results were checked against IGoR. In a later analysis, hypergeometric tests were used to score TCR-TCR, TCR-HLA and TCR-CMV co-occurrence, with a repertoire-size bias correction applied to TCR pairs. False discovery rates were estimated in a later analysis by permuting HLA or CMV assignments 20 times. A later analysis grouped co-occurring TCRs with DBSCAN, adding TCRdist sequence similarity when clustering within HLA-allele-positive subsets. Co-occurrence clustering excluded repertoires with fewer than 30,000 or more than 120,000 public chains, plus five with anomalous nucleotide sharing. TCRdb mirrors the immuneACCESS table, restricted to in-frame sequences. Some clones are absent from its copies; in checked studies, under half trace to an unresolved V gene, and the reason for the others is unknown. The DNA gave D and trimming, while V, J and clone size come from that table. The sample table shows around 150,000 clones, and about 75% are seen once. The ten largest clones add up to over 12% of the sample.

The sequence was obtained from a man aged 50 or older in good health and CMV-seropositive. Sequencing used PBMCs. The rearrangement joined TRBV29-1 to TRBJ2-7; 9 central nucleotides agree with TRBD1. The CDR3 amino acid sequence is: CSALGTGKHEQYV. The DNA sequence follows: TGCAGCGCCCTGGGGACAGGGAAACACGAGCAGTACGTC.